The 31 T cell receptor beta chains below come from one sample, sequenced in a study of T cells in Graves' hyperthyroidism and ophthalmopathy. Amplification of TCR beta CDR3 regions was performed using RNA transcripts as template. Carried out on the TCR CDR3, a first-round RT-PCR used the HTBI primer set. TCRdb re-derived calls from the multiplex PCR reads in MiXCR, one entry per CDR3 protein. In the table there are around 700,000 distinct CDR3 sequences, roughly 32% of which are singletons. The material sequenced was blood. Receptors originate from a woman in her thirties or forties with Graves' hyperthyroidism.

The J gene is TRBJ2-5, the V gene TRBV10-3; 13 nucleotides align to TRBD2. The CDR3 length is 18 residues. J lost 2 bases, V lost 3 bases, and 9 bases had no gene match. CDR1 is ENHRY, CDR2 SYGVKD, per germline. The CDR3, as DNA: TGTGCCATCAGTGAACGGACTAGCGGGGGACCCACACAAGAGACCCAGTACTTC. Its translation: CAISERTSGGPTQETQYF.

This clonotype was recorded many times. This chain joins TRBV20-1 and TRBJ1-1; TRBD1 might be the D (5 bases). Deletions cut 3 bases from V and 2 bases from J, with 7 bases between. Germline V gives CDR1 DFQATT, CDR2 SNEGSKA (reference sequence). The length of the CDR3 is 12 residues. The CDR3 nucleotides are TGCAGTGCTAGGACAGTAAACACTGAAGCTTTCTTT. It encodes CSARTVNTEAFF.

This clonotype showed up many times. This rearrangement joins TRBV7-2 to TRBJ1-2, with 7 bases aligning to TRBD1. Trimming removed 1 base from V and 6 bases from J; junction bases left unmatched: 5. The germline V gene encodes CDR1 SGHTA and CDR2 FQGNSA. This CDR3 has 14 residues. As DNA, the CDR3 is TGTGCCAGCAGCTTAGGTGGACAGGTTGATGGCTACACCTTC. Its translation is CASSLGGQVDGYTF.

This rearrangement joins TRBV24-1 to TRBJ2-5; 9 bases map to TRBD1. The ends lost 12 bases at V and 5 bases at J; junction bases unmatched: 6. This CDR3 region has 12 residues. CDR1 is KGHDR, CDR2 SFDVKD, per germline. The CDR3 loop is CAVGQGQETQYF. DNA of the CDR3: TGTGCCGTGGGACAGGGTCAGGAGACCCAGTACTTC.

This clonotype has a handful of counts. The chain is built from TRBV11-2 and TRBJ2-7; TRBD1 matches at 9 bases. Germline V gene data show CDR1 as SGHAT and CDR2 as FQNNGV. The CDR3 sequence is 17 residues long. V was clipped by 0 bases and J by 1 base; unmatched bases: 7. The CDR3 coding sequence is TGTGCCAGCAGCTTAGATACCGGGACAGGGCAGTCCTACGAGCAGTACTTC. Amino acid sequence: CASSLDTGTGQSYEQYF.

Only one count was recorded for this clonotype. This chain joins TRBV7-6 and TRBJ1-1; 12 bases agree with TRBD1. The CDR3 has 18 amino acids. V gave up 2 bases and J gave up 3 bases; unmatched junction bases: 10. CDR1 and CDR2 (germline): SGHVS, FNYEAQ. This CDR3 reads CASSLSRDRGLEYTEAFF. In nucleotides, the CDR3 is TGTGCCAGCAGCTTATCCCGGGACAGGGGGCTGGAATACACTGAAGCTTTCTTT.

Turning to this clonotype: This may stem from a read error, because a much larger clone lies one nucleotide away. The chain employs TRBV7-9 and TRBJ2-7; D gene unclear. V was trimmed by 5 bases and J by 0 bases, leaving 8 bases between them. Germline CDR1 SEHNR, CDR2 FQNEAQ (reference sequence). The CDR3 covers 13 residues. The CDR3 DNA sequence: TGTGCCAGCAGCGGGATGAGCTCCTACGAGCAGTACTTC. It translates to CASSGMSSYEQYF.

As DNA, the CDR3 is TGCGCCAGCAGCTTCAGGCCAGGGAATTTCGCTGAAGCTTTCTTT. It codes for CASSFRPGNFAEAFF. This chain links TRBV5-1 with TRBJ1-1; D may be TRBD1 (5 bases). Trimming stripped 2 bases from V and 6 bases from J, with 17 bases between. This CDR3 contains 15 residues. Germline V CDR1 and CDR2: SGHRS, YFSETQ.

This clonotype was picked up a small number of times. The chain recombines TRBV19 with TRBJ1-5; D not certain. There are 15 residues in the CDR3. Trimming removed 3 bases at V and 1 base at J, with 10 bases between. Per the germline V gene, CDR1 is LNHDA and CDR2 is SQIVND (reference sequence). The CDR3 region is CASSIWIGSNQPQHF. The CDR3 DNA is TGTGCCAGTAGTATCTGGATAGGAAGCAATCAGCCCCAGCATTTT.

V and J are TRBV7-2 and TRBJ1-6, with TRBD1 identical over 9 bases. This CDR3 comprises 12 residues. With 10 bases clipped from V and 7 bases from J, the junction kept 2 bases outside the gene matches. Germline V gives CDR1 SGHTA, CDR2 FQGNSA. In DNA, the CDR3 is TGTGCCAACAGGGGGCCAAATTCACCCCTCCACTTT. Translating gives CANRGPNSPLHF.

The rearrangement uses TRBV7-2 and TRBJ2-7; D gene unclear. Trimming took off 8 bases at V and 1 base at J, with 15 bases between the two ends. The CDR3 consists of 14 residues. From germline, CDR1 is SGHTA and CDR2 FQGNSA. The CDR3 protein is CASGSPRDSYEQYF. DNA of the CDR3: TGTGCCAGCGGCTCTCCCCGTGATTCCTACGAGCAGTACTTC. The full variable domain, completed using reference TRBV7-2 and TRBJ2-7, is GAGVSQSPSNKVTEKGKDVELRCDPISGHTALYWYRQSLGQGLEFLIYFQGNSAPDKSGLPSDRFSAERTGGSVSTLTIQRTQQEDSAVYLCASGSPRDSYEQYFGPGTRLTVT.

The rearrangement joins TRBV29-1 to TRBJ1-1; D possibly corresponds to TRBD1 (5 bases). The CDR3 contains 12 residues. The V and J ends lost 8 bases and 0 bases respectively, with 10 bases between them. Germline CDR1 SQVTM, CDR2 ANQGSEA. The CDR3 is CSFGAMNTEAFF. In DNA, the CDR3 is TGCAGCTTCGGGGCTATGAACACTGAAGCTTTCTTT.

This chain links TRBV29-1 with TRBJ2-7; 11 nucleotides line up with TRBD2. The CDR3 sequence is 13 residues long. Germline loops: CDR1 SQVTM, CDR2 ANQGSEA. The J segment lost 2 bases and the V segment lost 6 bases, leaving 3 bases of the junction unmatched. The CDR3, as DNA: TGCAGCGTGGGTAGCGGGGGGGCCTACGAGCAGTACTTC. This encodes CSVGSGGAYEQYF.

The chain links TRBV29-1 to TRBJ2-5; TRBD2 might be the D (6 bases). CDR1 and CDR2 (germline): SQVTM, ANQGSEA. The CDR3 runs to 15 residues. V was trimmed by 3 bases and J by 5 bases, leaving 19 bases between them. CDR3 region: CSVEEETRAGETQYF. In nucleotides, the CDR3 is TGCAGCGTTGAGGAGGAGACTAGGGCAGGGGAGACCCAGTACTTC.

This clonotype showed up many times. The chain couples TRBV7-2 to TRBJ2-5; 12 nucleotides align to TRBD2. Germline loops: CDR1 SGHTA, CDR2 FQGNSA. J gave up 8 bases and V 5 bases, and 6 bases lay outside the gene matches. The CDR3 is 14 amino acids. The DNA for the CDR3 is TGTGCCAGCAGCCTTCTAGCGGGGGGGCCTACCCAGTACTTC. This sequence encodes CASSLLAGGPTQYF.

The rearrangement links TRBV24-1 to TRBJ1-1, with D perhaps matching TRBD1 (5 bases). This CDR3 contains 14 residues. Germline V gene sequence: CDR1 KGHDR, CDR2 SFDVKD. Trimming stripped 6 bases from V and 1 base from J, with 11 bases between. The CDR3 loop is CATSLRGWNTEAFF. CDR3 bases: TGTGCCACCAGTTTAAGGGGATGGAACACTGAAGCTTTCTTT.

This clonotype came up many times. V gene TRBV11-2 combines with J gene TRBJ1-4; a possible D gene is TRBD1 (6 bases). Germline V gene data show CDR1 as SGHAT and CDR2 as FQNNGV. Between the trimmed V and J ends, which lost 0 bases and 5 bases, there was a span of 10 bases. This CDR3 contains 15 residues. CDR3 in amino acids: CASSLEGQGNEKLFF. For the CDR3, the DNA is TGTGCCAGCAGCTTAGAGGGACAAGGGAATGAAAAACTGTTTTTT. Based on the CDR3 plus reference TRBV11-2 and TRBJ1-4, the full variable domain is EAGVAQSPRYKIIEKRQSVAFWCNPISGHATLYWYQQILGQGPKLLIQFQNNGVVDDSQLPKDRFSAERLKGVDSTLKIQPAKLEDSAVYLCASSLEGQGNEKLFFGSGTQLSVL.

The chain joins TRBV9 to TRBJ1-1; D is possibly TRBD1 (5 bases). Germline loops: CDR1 SGDLS, CDR2 YYNGEE. CDR3 length equals 13 residues. V lost 4 bases, J lost 6 bases, and 13 bases lay in between. The CDR3 region has the DNA TGTGCCAGCAGCTCCGACAGACTGGCTGAAGCTTTCTTT. This sequence encodes CASSSDRLAEAFF.

Worth noting for this clonotype: One base away lies a much larger clone, so this may be a sequencing read error. The V and J genes are TRBV11-2 and TRBJ2-2, with 9 bases matching TRBD2. CDR1 is SGHAT, CDR2 FQNNGV, per germline. The ends lost 3 bases at V and 4 bases at J; junction bases unmatched: 6. The CDR3 loop spans 16 amino acids. CDR3 coding DNA: TGTGCCAGCAGCTTGGCGGGAGGGGCGATCACCGGGGAGCTGTTTTTT. As protein: CASSLAGGAITGELFF.

The chain carries TRBV10-1 and TRBJ2-1, with a possible D match to TRBD2 (6 bases). The germline CDR1 and CDR2 sequences are WNHNN and SYGVQD (reference sequence). CDR3 length: 14 amino acids. V lost 3 bases to trimming and J lost 8 bases, with 14 bases between them. The CDR3 here is CASSESGVGHEQFF. CDR3 sequence (DNA): TGCGCCAGCAGTGAATCGGGAGTTGGGCATGAGCAGTTCTTC.

For this clonotype: At one of its ends the junction is not consistent with the germline gene, which may arise from a read error. The gene calls are TRBV10-3 and TRBJ1-1, with 9 bases fitting TRBD1. Germline-derived CDR1 and CDR2 are ENHRY and SYGVKD. The CDR3 covers 15 residues. CDR3 region: CASSGDRGRDTEAFF. In nucleotides, the CDR3 is TGTGCCAGCAGTGGAGACAGGGGGAGGGACACTGAAGCTTTCTTT.

Notes on this clonotype: A much larger clone lies one base from this, so it may be a read error. CDR3 bases: TGCGCCAGCGGCCAGGGGGCGACTGGGGAGCAGTACTTC. Residues: CASGQGATGEQYF. The chain combines TRBV5-1 with TRBJ2-5; TRBD1 matches 8 bases. Germline trimming cut 7 bases from V and 11 bases from J; bases unmatched to any gene: 13. The germline V gene has CDR1 SGHRS and CDR2 YFSETQ. The CDR3 is made up of 13 amino acids.

Here the CDR3 DNA reads TGCAGCTTGAACCCGGGGTCCGGAGAGACCCAGTACTTC. Its protein is CSLNPGSGETQYF. This chain joins TRBV29-1 and TRBJ2-5; TRBD2 might be the D (5 bases). The CDR3 is 13 amino acids. Germline V lookup: CDR1 SQVTM, CDR2 ANQGSEA. V lost 8 bases and J lost 4, with 17 bases in between.

Remarks on this clonotype: A much larger clone lies a single base off, so this may be a read error. J is TRBJ2-2 and V is TRBV10-3; D tentatively reads TRBD1 or TRBD2 (6 bases each). Germline V gives CDR1 ENHRY, CDR2 SYGVKD. The CDR3 length is 16 residues. The CDR3 here is CAIQGSSEKGSGEPFF. Written as DNA, the CDR3 is TGTGCCATCCAGGGGTCTAGCGAGAAAGGGTCCGGGGAGCCGTTTTTT.

The gene calls are TRBV7-8 and TRBJ2-3, with no clear D. The CDR3 is made up of 13 amino acids. The germline CDR1 and CDR2 sequences are SGHVS and FQNEAQ. The V and J ends lost 2 bases and 6 bases respectively, with 9 bases between them. The CDR3 sequence: CASSLSMSDTQYF. In nucleotides, the CDR3 is TGTGCCAGCAGCTTAAGCATGTCGGATACGCAGTATTTT.

This clonotype was observed at least ten times. The V and J genes are TRBV7-3 and TRBJ1-6, with TRBD1 matching 7 bases. CDR3 length: 14 residues. The junction had 2 bases not matched to a gene; V was cut back by 5 bases and J by 4 bases. Germline V lookup: CDR1 SGHTA, CDR2 FQGTGA. CDR3 in amino acids: CASSRGQYNSPLHF. The CDR3 nucleotides are TGTGCCAGCAGCCGGGGACAGTATAATTCACCCCTCCACTTT.

This clonotype was seen a handful of times. The chain carries TRBV10-3 and TRBJ2-2, with 7 bases fitting TRBD1. Germline CDR1 and CDR2: ENHRY and SYGVKD. The J segment lost 7 bases and the V segment lost 10 bases, leaving 15 bases of the junction unmatched. There are 15 residues in the CDR3. The CDR3 nucleotides read TGTGCCAGCAGCCAACAATCCGACAGGGACGGGGAGCTGTTTTTT. Protein product: CASSQQSDRDGELFF.

The sample holds many counts of this clonotype. One junction end does not reproduce the germline sequence, and a read error may be involved. The chain carries TRBV7-7 and TRBJ2-5; D perhaps matches TRBD2 (5 bases). Germline CDR1 reads SSHAT; CDR2 reads FNYEAQ (reference sequence). The CDR3 covers 15 residues. In DNA form, the CDR3 reads TGTGCTAGCAGCCACCCCCCGGGGATCGGAGAGACCCAGTACTTC. Translating gives CASSHPPGIGETQYF.

In regard to this clonotype: A much more abundant neighbour one base away suggests this may be a read error. The rearrangement uses TRBV6-1 and TRBJ2-6; D is ambiguous. The V end was cut by 5 bases, the J end by 12 bases, with 11 bases between. This CDR3 has 12 amino acids. The germline V gene has CDR1 MNHNS and CDR2 SASEGT. The CDR3 reads CASSPLTSVLTF. CDR3 in DNA: TGTGCCAGCAGTCCTTTGACCAGCGTCCTGACTTTC.

This clonotype was seen a handful of times. V usage is TRBV13 and J usage is TRBJ2-2; D may be TRBD1 or TRBD2 (6 bases each). CDR1 and CDR2 from the germline V gene are PRHDT and FYEKMQ (reference sequence). The V gene lost 5 bases and the J gene lost 3 bases, with 16 bases spanning the gap. The CDR3 totals 16 residues. The DNA of the CDR3 is TGTGCCAGCAGCCTCCTTGGGGGGCTGGACACCGGGGAGCTGTTTTTT. Protein sequence: CASSLLGGLDTGELFF.

On this clonotype: Compared with germline, one end of the junction differs, possibly owing to a read error. This chain links TRBV5-4 with TRBJ2-7; TRBD2 is a possible D gene (6 bases). Looked up from germline, CDR1 is SGHNT and CDR2 is YYREEE (reference sequence). The CDR3 is 13 amino acids. For the CDR3, the DNA is TGCGCCAGCAGCCATGAGAGACTAGGCGAGCAGTACTTC. Translating gives CASSHERLGEQYF. Supplemented by reference TRBV5-4 and TRBJ2-7, the full variable domain reads ETGVTQSPTHLIKTRGQQVTLRCSSQSGHNTVSWYQQALGQGPQFIFQYYREEENGRGNFPPRFSGLQFPNYSSELNVNALELDDSALYLCASSHERLGEQYFGPGTRLTVT.